The rows below give T cell receptor beta chains drawn from one sample of a study of cytomegalovirus exposure and HLA in healthy donors. Generated by immunoSEQ multiplex PCR, the TCRdb table keeps only in-frame clones and is missing some. The data contain about 140,000 clones, 70% to 85% of them singletons. Material: PBMCs. The receptors originated from a man aged 30 to 45 in good health and CMV-seropositive. Each CDR3 is given with its conserved first and last residue. Fields, in order: CDR3 protein, CDR3 DNA, clone size, D gene, V gene, J gene. A D gene is named only where the DNA matches it firmly. For some rows the clone size is stated as once, few or many, or as a class when expanded; others skip it.

CASSRTGIFRPQHF,TGCGCCAGCAGCCGGACAGGGATTTTTCGGCCCCAGCATTTT,NA,TRBD1,TRBV4-1,TRBJ1-5
CSASTGDTIYF,TGCAGTGCTAGCACAGGGGACACCATATATTTT,NA,TRBD1,TRBV20-1,TRBJ1-3
CASSLGGSQGNEQFF,TGTGCCAGCAGCTTGGGCGGGAGTCAGGGAAATGAGCAGTTCTTC,once,TRBD2,TRBV7-3,TRBJ2-1
CSARIRYEQYF,TGCAGTGCTAGGATCAGGTACGAGCAGTACTTC,NA,NA,TRBV20-1,TRBJ2-7
CASSLGGLGQETQYF,TGTGCCAGCAGCTTAGGGGGACTAGGGCAAGAGACCCAGTACTTC,NA,TRBD2,TRBV7-8,TRBJ2-5
CASSNLAGGRDTQYF,TGTGCCAGCAGCAATCTAGCGGGGGGGCGAGATACGCAGTATTTT,NA,TRBD2,TRBV7-9,TRBJ2-3
CASSPGTGDEEQYF,TGTGCCAGCAGCCCAGGGACAGGGGATGAGGAGCAGTACTTC,NA,TRBD1,TRBV9,TRBJ2-7
CASSPSGGDREYF,TGTGCCAGCAGCCCCTCGGGCGGGGACAGGGAGTATTTT,NA,TRBD1,TRBV7-2,TRBJ2-3
CASSIRRGGSTDTQYF,TGTGCCAGCAGCATTAGACGGGGGGGTAGCACAGATACGCAGTATTTT,NA,TRBD2,TRBV7-9,TRBJ2-3
CASSGGGTGFHEQYF,TGTGCCAGCAGCGGGGGGGGGACAGGGTTCCACGAGCAGTACTTC,NA,TRBD1,TRBV5-6,TRBJ2-7
CASRLRSGNTEAFF,TGTGCCAGCAGACTACGGAGTGGGAACACTGAAGCTTTCTTT,NA,NA,TRBV6-5,TRBJ1-1
CASSTGQVNTEAFF,TGCGCCAGCAGCACGGGACAGGTGAACACTGAAGCTTTCTTT,NA,TRBD1,TRBV5-1,TRBJ1-1
CAWSVLRGIQETQYF,TGTGCCTGGAGTGTACTGCGGGGGATACAAGAGACCCAGTACTTC,once,TRBD2,TRBV30,TRBJ2-5
CASSLDLGPGTEAFF,TGTGCCAGCAGCTTAGACCTGGGGCCGGGCACTGAAGCTTTCTTT,NA,NA,TRBV7-9,TRBJ1-1
CASSVDSLTDTQYF,TGTGCCAGCAGCGTAGATAGCCTCACAGATACGCAGTATTTT,NA,NA,TRBV9,TRBJ2-3
CAISERGQGAEAFF,TGTGCCATCAGTGAGAGGGGACAGGGCGCTGAAGCTTTCTTT,once,TRBD1,TRBV10-3,TRBJ1-1